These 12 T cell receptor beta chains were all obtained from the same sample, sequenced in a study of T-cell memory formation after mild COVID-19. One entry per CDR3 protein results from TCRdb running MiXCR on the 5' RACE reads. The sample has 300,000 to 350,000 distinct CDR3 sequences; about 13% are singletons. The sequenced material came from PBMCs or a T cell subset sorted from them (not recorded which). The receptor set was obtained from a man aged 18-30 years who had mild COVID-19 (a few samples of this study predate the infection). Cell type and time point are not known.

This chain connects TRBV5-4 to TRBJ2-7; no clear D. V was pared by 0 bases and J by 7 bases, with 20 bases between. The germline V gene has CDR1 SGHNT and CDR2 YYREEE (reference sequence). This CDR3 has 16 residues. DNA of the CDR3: TGTGCCAGCAGCTTGGCCGCAGGTGCCAAGCTAGGGGAGCAGTACGTC. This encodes CASSLAAGAKLGEQYV.

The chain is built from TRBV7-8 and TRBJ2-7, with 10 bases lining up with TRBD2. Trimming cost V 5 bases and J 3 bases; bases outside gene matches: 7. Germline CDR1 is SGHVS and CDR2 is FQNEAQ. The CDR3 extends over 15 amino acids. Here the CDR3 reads CASSRGPSGGYEQYF. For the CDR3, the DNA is TGTGCCAGCAGCCGGGGGCCTAGCGGGGGCTACGAGCAGTACTTC.

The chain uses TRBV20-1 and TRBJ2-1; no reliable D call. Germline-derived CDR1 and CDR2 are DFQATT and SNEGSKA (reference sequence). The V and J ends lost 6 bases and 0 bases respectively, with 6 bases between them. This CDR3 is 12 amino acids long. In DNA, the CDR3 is TGCAGTGCCCAAAGCTCCTACAATGAGCAGTTCTTC. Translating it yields CSAQSSYNEQFF.

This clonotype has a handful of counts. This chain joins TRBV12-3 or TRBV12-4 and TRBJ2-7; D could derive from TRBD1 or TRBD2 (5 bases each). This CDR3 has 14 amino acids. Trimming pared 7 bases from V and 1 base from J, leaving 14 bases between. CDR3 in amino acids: CASTRDGGSYEQYF. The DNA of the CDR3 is TGTGCCAGCACCCGGGACGGCGGATCCTACGAGCAGTACTTC.

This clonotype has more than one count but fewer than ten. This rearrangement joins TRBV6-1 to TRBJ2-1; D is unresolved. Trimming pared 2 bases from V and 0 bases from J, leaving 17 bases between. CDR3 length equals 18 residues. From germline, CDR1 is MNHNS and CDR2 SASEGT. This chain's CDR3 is CASSELWLTNRSYNEQFF. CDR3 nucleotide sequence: TGTGCCAGCAGTGAATTGTGGCTAACCAATCGCTCCTACAATGAGCAGTTCTTC.

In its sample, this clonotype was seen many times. CDR3 nucleotides: TGCGCCAGCAGCTTGGGACGGGACACAGATACGCAGTATTTT. Protein: CASSLGRDTDTQYF. The chain joins TRBV5-1 to TRBJ2-3, with D perhaps TRBD2 (5 bases). The CDR3 runs 14 residues. Germline assignment: CDR1 SGHRS and CDR2 YFSETQ. The V end lost 0 bases, the J end lost 2 bases, and 7 bases lay between the germline ends.

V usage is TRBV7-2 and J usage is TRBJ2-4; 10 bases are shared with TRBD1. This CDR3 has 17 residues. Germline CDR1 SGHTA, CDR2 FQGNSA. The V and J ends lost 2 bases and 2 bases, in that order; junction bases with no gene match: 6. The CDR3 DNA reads TGTGCCAGCAGCTTAACGACAGGGGGCATGACCAAAAACATTCAGTACTTC. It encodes CASSLTTGGMTKNIQYF. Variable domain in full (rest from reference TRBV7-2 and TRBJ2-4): GAGVSQSPSNKVTEKGKDVELRCDPISGHTALYWYRQSLGQGLEFLIYFQGNSAPDKSGLPSDRFSAERTGGSVSTLTIQRTQQEDSAVYLCASSLTTGGMTKNIQYFGAGTRLSVL.

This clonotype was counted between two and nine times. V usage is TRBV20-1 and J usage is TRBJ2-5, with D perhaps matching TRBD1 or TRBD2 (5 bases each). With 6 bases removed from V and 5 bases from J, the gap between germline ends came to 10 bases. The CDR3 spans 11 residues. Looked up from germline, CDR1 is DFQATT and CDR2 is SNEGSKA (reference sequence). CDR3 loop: CSAGVRETQYF. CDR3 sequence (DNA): TGCAGTGCGGGGGTGAGGGAGACCCAGTACTTC.

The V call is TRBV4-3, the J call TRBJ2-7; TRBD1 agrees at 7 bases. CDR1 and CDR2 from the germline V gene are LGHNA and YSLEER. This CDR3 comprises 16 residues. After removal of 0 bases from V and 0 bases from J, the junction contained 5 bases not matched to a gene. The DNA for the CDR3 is TGCGCCAGCAGCCAAGATAGGGCAGGGGGCTCCTACGAGCAGTACTTC. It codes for CASSQDRAGGSYEQYF.

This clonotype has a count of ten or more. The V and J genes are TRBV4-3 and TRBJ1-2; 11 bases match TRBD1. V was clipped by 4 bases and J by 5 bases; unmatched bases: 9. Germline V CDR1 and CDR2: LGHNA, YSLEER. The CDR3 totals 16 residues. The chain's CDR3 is CASSPEDRGRGYGYTF. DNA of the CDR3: TGCGCCAGCAGCCCAGAGGACAGGGGGCGAGGATATGGCTACACCTTC.

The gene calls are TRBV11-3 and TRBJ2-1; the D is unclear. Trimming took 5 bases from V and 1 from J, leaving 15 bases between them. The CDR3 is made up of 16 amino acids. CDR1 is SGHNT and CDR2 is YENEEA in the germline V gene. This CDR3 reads CASSADAASSYNEQFF. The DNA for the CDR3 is TGTGCCAGCAGCGCCGACGCGGCTTCATCCTACAATGAGCAGTTCTTC.

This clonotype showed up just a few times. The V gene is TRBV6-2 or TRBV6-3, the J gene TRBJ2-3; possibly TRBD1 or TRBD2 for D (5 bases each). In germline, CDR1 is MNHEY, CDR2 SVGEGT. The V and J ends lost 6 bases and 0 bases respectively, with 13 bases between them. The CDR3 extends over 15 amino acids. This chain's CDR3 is CASSNRRDSTDTQYF. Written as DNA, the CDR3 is TGTGCCAGCAGCAATCGTCGGGACAGCACAGATACGCAGTATTTT.